Listed below are T cell receptor beta chains from one sample, sequenced in a study of T cell responses to AZD1222 COVID-19 vaccine. Assay used: immunoSEQ multiplex PCR; TCRdb lists only in-frame clones, some missing. The data show 150,000 to 200,000 clones, with around 92% seen just once and less than 11% held by the top ten. The sample in question was peripheral blood, obtained on day 0 of AZD1222 vaccination. The source is an adult in good health. CDR3s include the opening cysteine and the closing phenylalanine or tryptophan. The D gene is left open where the match is weak. Not all rows give a size; the values are once, few, many and, for expanded clones, a class.

TRBV12-5	TRBJ1-1	16	NA	NA	CASGLSLLGGNTEAFF	TGTGCTAGTGGTTTGTCCCTGTTGGGCGGGAACACTGAAGCTTTCTTT
TRBV9	TRBJ1-4	14	NA	NA	CASSVDEGNEKLFF	TGTGCCAGCAGCGTAGACGAGGGAAATGAAAAACTGTTTTTT
TRBV5-6	TRBJ2-1	14	TRBD2	NA	CASSPSGDYNEQFF	TGTGCCAGCAGCCCTAGCGGGGACTACAATGAGCAGTTCTTC
TRBV4-2	TRBJ2-2	16	NA	NA	CASSQIQFANTGELFF	TGTGCCAGCAGCCAAATCCAGTTCGCGAACACCGGGGAGCTGTTTTTT
TRBV7-8	TRBJ2-7	13	NA	NA	CASSSGWGDEQYF	TGTGCCAGCAGCTCAGGATGGGGGGACGAGCAGTACTTC
TRBV19	TRBJ1-5	16	NA	once	CASSIDGRGSNQPQHF	TGTGCCAGTAGTATAGATGGTAGGGGCAGCAATCAGCCCCAGCATTTT
TRBV12-5	TRBJ1-1	13	NA	NA	CASGAGANTEAFF	TGTGCTAGTGGTGCGGGGGCGAACACTGAAGCTTTCTTT
TRBV12-3/TRBV12-4	TRBJ2-3	13	TRBD1	NA	CASNDRVSDTQYF	TGTGCCAGCAACGACAGGGTTTCCGATACGCAGTATTTT
TRBV27	TRBJ1-2	15	NA	NA	CASSPVGRVDYGYTF	TGTGCCAGCTCCCCGGTGGGGAGAGTGGACTATGGCTACACCTTC
TRBV28	TRBJ1-3	16	TRBD1	NA	CASSAPGQGSGNTIYF	TGTGCCAGCAGTGCGCCGGGACAGGGCTCTGGAAACACCATATATTTT
TRBV7-8	TRBJ2-1	14	NA	NA	CATSASELYNEQFF	TGTGCCACCTCGGCTAGCGAACTGTACAATGAGCAGTTCTTC
TRBV5-1	TRBJ1-1	14	NA	NA	CASSSGTLGTEAFF	TGCGCCAGCAGCTCCGGGACATTGGGCACTGAAGCTTTCTTT
TRBV16	TRBJ1-5	17	TRBD1	NA	CASSQARTGNSNQPQHF	TGTGCCAGCAGCCAAGCTCGGACAGGGAACAGCAATCAGCCCCAGCATTTT
TRBV21-1	TRBJ2-2	15	NA	NA	CASSFRDLNTGELFF	TGTGCCAGCAGCTTCCGGGACTTAAACACCGGGGAGCTGTTTTTT
TRBV7-9	TRBJ1-3	13	NA	NA	CASSPGIGNTIYF	TGTGCCAGCAGCCCAGGGATTGGAAACACCATATATTTT
TRBV19	TRBJ1-5	12	NA	few	CASSTAGGPQHF	TGTGCCAGTAGTACCGCGGGGGGGCCCCAGCATTTT
TRBV9	TRBJ1-3	16	NA	NA	CASSVDSTLSGNTIYF	TGTGCCAGCAGCGTAGACTCGACACTCTCTGGAAACACCATATATTTT
TRBV3-1/TRBV3-2	TRBJ2-1	15	TRBD2	NA	CASSPQAGGHNEQFF	TGTGCCAGCAGCCCACAAGCGGGAGGCCATAATGAGCAGTTCTTC
TRBV5-6	TRBJ1-3	15	NA	NA	CASSLWISPGNTIYF	TGTGCCAGCAGCTTGTGGATCTCCCCTGGAAACACCATATATTTT
TRBV5-4	TRBJ1-2	15	NA	NA	CASSIATGSFYGYTF	TGTGCCAGCAGCATAGCGACGGGGAGCTTTTATGGCTACACCTTC
TRBV19	TRBJ1-5	13	NA	NA	CASSIERSQPQHF	TGTGCCAGTAGTATTGAGAGGAGCCAGCCCCAGCATTTT
TRBV10-3	TRBJ2-1	15	NA	NA	CAISGEAGFSNEQFF	TGTGCCATCAGTGGGGAGGCAGGGTTTAGCAATGAGCAGTTCTTC